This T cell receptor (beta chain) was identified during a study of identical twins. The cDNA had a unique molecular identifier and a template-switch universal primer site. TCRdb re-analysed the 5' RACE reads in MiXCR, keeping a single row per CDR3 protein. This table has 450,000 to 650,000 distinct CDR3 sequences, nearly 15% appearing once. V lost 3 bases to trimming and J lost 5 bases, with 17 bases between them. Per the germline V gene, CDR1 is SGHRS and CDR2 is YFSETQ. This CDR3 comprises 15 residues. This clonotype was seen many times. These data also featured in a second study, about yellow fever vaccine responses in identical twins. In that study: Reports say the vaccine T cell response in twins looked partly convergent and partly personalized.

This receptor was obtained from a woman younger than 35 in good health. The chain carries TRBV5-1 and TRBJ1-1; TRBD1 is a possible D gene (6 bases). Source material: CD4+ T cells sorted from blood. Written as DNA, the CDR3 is TGCGCCAGCAGCTGGGGTGGGGGCGGAGGAACTGAAGCTTTCTTT. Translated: CASSWGGGGGTEAFF. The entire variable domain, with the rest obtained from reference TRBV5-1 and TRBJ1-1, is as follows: KAGVTQTPRYLIKTRGQQVTLSCSPISGHRSVSWYQQTPGQGLQFLFEYFSETQRNKGNFPGRFSGRQFSNSRSEMNVSTLELGDSALYLCASSWGGGGGTEAFFGQGTRLTVV.